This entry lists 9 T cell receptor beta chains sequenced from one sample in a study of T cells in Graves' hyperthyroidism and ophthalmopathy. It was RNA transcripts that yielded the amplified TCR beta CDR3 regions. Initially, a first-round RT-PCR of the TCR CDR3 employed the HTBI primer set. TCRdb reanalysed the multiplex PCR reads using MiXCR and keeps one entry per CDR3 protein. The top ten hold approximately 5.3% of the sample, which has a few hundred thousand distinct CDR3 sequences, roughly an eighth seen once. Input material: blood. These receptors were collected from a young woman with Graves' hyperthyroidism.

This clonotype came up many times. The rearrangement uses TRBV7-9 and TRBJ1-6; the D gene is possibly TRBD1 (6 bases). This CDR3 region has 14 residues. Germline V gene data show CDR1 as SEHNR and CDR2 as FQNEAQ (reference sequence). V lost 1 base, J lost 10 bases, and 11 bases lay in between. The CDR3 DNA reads TGTGCCAGCAGCTTAGGCAGGGGAGGCTCACCCCTCCACTTT. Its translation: CASSLGRGGSPLHF.

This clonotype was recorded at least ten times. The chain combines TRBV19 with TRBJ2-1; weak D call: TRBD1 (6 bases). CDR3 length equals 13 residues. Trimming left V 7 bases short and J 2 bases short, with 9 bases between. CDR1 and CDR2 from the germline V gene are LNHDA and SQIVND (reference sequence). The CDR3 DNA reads TGTGCCAGTACGGCAGGGGCCTACAATGAGCAGTTCTTC. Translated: CASTAGAYNEQFF.

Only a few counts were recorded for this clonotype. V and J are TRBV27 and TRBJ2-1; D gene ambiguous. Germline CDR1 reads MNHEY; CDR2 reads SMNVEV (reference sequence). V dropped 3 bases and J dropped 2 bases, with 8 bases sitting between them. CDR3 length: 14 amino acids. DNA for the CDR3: TGTGCCAGCAGTTTCCCCGGAGCCTACAATGAGCAGTTCTTC. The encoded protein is CASSFPGAYNEQFF.

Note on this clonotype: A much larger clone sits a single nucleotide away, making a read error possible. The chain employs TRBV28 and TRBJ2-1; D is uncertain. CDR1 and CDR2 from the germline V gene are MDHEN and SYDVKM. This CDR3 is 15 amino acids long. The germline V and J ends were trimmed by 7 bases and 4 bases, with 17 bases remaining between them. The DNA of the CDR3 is TGTGCCAGCACTGCCCGGGCCCTCGGGTACAATGAGCAGTTCTTC. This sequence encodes CASTARALGYNEQFF.

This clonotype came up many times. The CDR3 DNA reads TGTGCCAGCAGCTTAGCTAGCCCCGGCGATGAGCAGTTCTTC. Translation: CASSLASPGDEQFF. The V and J genes are TRBV7-9 and TRBJ2-1; D not certain. CDR3 length: 14 amino acids. The V gene's germline CDR1 is SEHNR and CDR2 FQNEAQ (reference sequence). The V gene lost 0 bases and the J gene lost 8 bases, with 11 bases spanning the gap.

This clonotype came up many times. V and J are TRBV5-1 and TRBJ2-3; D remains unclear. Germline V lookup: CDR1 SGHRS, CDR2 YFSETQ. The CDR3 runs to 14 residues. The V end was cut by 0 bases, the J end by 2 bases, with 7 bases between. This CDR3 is CASSLAGITDTQYF. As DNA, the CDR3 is TGCGCCAGCAGCTTGGCTGGGATCACAGATACGCAGTATTTT.

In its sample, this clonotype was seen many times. CDR3 region: CSAYTGGNSPLHF. DNA for the CDR3: TGCAGTGCTTATACAGGGGGTAATTCACCCCTCCACTTT. The chain is built from TRBV20-1 and TRBJ1-6; 8 nucleotides line up with TRBD1. The ends lost 5 bases at V and 6 bases at J; junction bases unmatched: 3. This CDR3 comprises 13 residues. The germline gives CDR1 DFQATT, CDR2 SNEGSKA (reference sequence).

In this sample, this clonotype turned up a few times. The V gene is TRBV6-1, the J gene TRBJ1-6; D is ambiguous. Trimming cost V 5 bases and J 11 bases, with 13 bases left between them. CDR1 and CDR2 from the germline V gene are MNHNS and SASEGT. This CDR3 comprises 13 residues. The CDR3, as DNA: TGTGCCAGCAGTTATAGCGCAGATACACCCCTCCACTTT. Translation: CASSYSADTPLHF.

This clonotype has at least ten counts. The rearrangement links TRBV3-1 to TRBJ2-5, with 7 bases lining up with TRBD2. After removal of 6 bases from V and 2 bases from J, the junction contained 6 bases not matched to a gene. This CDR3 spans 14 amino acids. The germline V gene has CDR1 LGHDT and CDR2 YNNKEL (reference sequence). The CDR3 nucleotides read TGTGCCAGCAGTCTATCTAGCGGACAAGAGACCCAGTACTTC. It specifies CASSLSSGQETQYF.